This T cell receptor beta chain was identified in a study of cytomegalovirus exposure and HLA in healthy donors. The study, taken as a whole, reports: It was assumed in the presence/absence analyses that sequencing depth was roughly uniform across donors.

Details on this clone: The target antigen is unknown.

The CDR3 is 14 residues long. The V and J ends lost 5 bases and 2 bases, in that order; junction bases with no gene match: 3. Germline V gene lookup returns CDR1 MNHEY and CDR2 SMNVEV (reference sequence). The PCR used 60 Vbeta and 13 Jbeta primers. Using immunoSEQ multiplex PCR, the repertoire was profiled, and TCRdb retains in-frame clones only, with some absent. The sample holds fewer than 150,000 clones, more than 60% seen once. The chain combines TRBV27 with TRBJ1-2; 9 bases are shared with TRBD1. Material for sequencing was PBMCs. The TCR was taken from a male donor in good health and CMV-seronegative. Here the CDR3 DNA reads TGTGCCAGCAGTAAGACAGGGGGGAACTATGGCTACACCTTC. Translating it yields CASSKTGGNYGYTF.